This TCR beta chain emerged from a study of T cells in localized non-small cell lung cancer. The assay was immunoSEQ multiplex PCR, and TCRdb's table has in-frame clones only and misses some. The repertoire holds tens of thousands of clones, 87% seen once, with approximately 15% in the top ten. In its sample, this clone was seen a few times. The sequence was collected from a man aged 40 to 70 with stage I squamous cell lung carcinoma. The sample in question was peripheral blood, obtained before any cancer treatment.

The CDR3, as DNA: TGTGCCAGTAGTATAGGGCAGCAAGAGACCCAGTACTTC. This sequence encodes CASSIGQQETQYF. V usage is TRBV19 and J usage is TRBJ2-5; D gene uncertain. From germline, CDR1 is LNHDA and CDR2 SQIVND (reference sequence). V was clipped by 1 base and J by 2 bases, with 5 bases between them. The CDR3 consists of 13 residues. The variable domain in full, with the rest retrieved from reference TRBV19 and TRBJ2-5, is DGGITQSPKYLFRKEGQNVTLSCEQNLNHDAMYWYRQDPGQGLRLIYYSQIVNDFQKGDIAEGYSVSREKKESFPLTVTSAQKNPTAFYLCASSIGQQETQYFGPGTRLLVL.